This TCR beta chain was identified in a study of blood T cell repertoires in COVID-19. Produced via immunoSEQ multiplex PCR; TCRdb's table is partial and in-frame only. The table has approximately 28,000 clones, about four fifths seen once. This TCR was sampled from a man older than 75 with active or convalescent COVID-19. The sample consisted of peripheral blood.

CDR3 bases: TGTGCCAGTAGCCCCAGGGGGCGCGGGGAGACCCAGTACTTC. Translation gives CASSPRGRGETQYF. This sequence joins TRBV19 and TRBJ2-5, with 8 bases lining up with TRBD1. Trimming cost V 6 bases and J 5 bases; bases outside gene matches: 8. CDR3 length: 14 amino acids. The germline V gene has CDR1 LNHDA and CDR2 SQIVND (reference sequence). The entire variable domain, with the rest obtained from reference TRBV19 and TRBJ2-5, is as follows: DGGITQSPKYLFRKEGQNVTLSCEQNLNHDAMYWYRQDPGQGLRLIYYSQIVNDFQKGDIAEGYSVSREKKESFPLTVTSAQKNPTAFYLCASSPRGRGETQYFGPGTRLLVL.